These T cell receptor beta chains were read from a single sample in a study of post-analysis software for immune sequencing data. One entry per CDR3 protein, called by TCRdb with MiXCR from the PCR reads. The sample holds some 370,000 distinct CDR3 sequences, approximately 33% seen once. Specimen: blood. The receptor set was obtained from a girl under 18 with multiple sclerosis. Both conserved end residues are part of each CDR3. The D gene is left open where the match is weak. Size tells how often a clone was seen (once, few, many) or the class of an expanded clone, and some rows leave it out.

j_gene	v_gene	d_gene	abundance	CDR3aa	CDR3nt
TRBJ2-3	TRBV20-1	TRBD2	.	CSAYGLAATDTQYF	TGCAGTGCATACGGGCTAGCGGCCACAGATACGCAGTATTTT
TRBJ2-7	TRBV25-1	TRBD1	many	CASSKGQGEYEQYF	TGTGCCAGCAGCAAAGGACAGGGCGAGTACGAGCAGTACTTC
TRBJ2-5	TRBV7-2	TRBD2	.	CASSLDGGSETQYF	TGTGCCAGCAGCTTAGACGGGGGGTCAGAGACCCAGTACTTC
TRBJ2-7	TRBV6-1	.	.	CASSEQPWGEQYF	TGTGCCAGCAGTGAACAGCCTTGGGGGGAGCAGTACTTC
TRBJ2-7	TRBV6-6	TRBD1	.	CASSYWDRGNEQYF	TGTGCCAGCAGTTACTGGGACAGGGGGAACGAGCAGTACTTC
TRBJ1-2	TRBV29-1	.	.	CSLTNYGYTF	TGCAGCCTCACTAACTATGGCTACACCTTC
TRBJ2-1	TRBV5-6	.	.	CASSLGLEQFF	TGTGCCAGCAGCCTCGGACTAGAGCAGTTCTTC
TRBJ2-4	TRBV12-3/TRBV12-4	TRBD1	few	CASSVPGQPKNIQYF	TGTGCCAGCAGTGTCCCGGGACAGCCCAAAAACATTCAGTACTTC
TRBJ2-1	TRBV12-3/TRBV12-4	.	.	CASSPRSGVDDEQFF	TGTGCCAGCAGCCCGAGGAGCGGCGTCGACGATGAGCAGTTCTTC
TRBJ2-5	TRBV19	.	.	CARINQRRETQYF	TGTGCCAGAATTAATCAGCGGAGAGAGACCCAGTACTTC
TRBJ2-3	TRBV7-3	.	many	CASSLQGTDTQYF	TGTGCCAGCAGCTTACAGGGCACAGATACGCAGTATTTT
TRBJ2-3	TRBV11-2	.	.	CASSLDAGDTQYF	TGTGCCAGCAGCTTAGATGCGGGAGATACGCAGTATTTT
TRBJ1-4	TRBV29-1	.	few	CSVALEGGGEKLFF	TGCAGCGTTGCCTTGGAAGGGGGAGGAGAAAAACTGTTTTTT
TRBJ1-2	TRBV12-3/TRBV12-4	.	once	CASSDGLPSNYGYTF	TGTGCCAGCAGCGACGGACTCCCCTCTAACTATGGCTACACCTTC
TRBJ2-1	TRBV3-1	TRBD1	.	CAGSQGPGGMNEQFF	TGTGCCGGCAGCCAAGGCCCAGGGGGTATGAATGAGCAGTTCTTC
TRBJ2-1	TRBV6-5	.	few	CASSQTGIEQFF	TGTGCCAGCAGCCAAACCGGGATTGAGCAGTTCTTC
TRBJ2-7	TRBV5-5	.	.	CASSSTGIPSYEQYF	TGTGCCAGCAGCTCAACAGGTATTCCATCCTACGAGCAGTACTTC
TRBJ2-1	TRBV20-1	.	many	CSASRGNEQFF	TGCAGTGCTAGCCGTGGCAATGAGCAGTTCTTC
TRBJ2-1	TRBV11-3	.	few	CASSPNELNEQFF	TGTGCCAGCAGCCCTAACGAACTTAATGAGCAGTTCTTC
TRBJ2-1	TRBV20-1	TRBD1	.	CSARRTGGNEQFF	TGCAGTGCTAGAAGGACAGGGGGGAATGAGCAGTTCTTC
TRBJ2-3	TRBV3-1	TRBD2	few	CASSRRTSGVNTDTQYF	TGTGCCAGCAGCCGACGGACTAGCGGGGTTAACACAGATACGCAGTATTTT
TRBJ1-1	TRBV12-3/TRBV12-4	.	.	CASRTTGWGKGEAFF	TGTGCCAGCAGAACTACCGGATGGGGTAAGGGTGAAGCTTTCTTT
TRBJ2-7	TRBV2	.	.	CASNQNSYEQYF	TGTGCCAGCAATCAGAACTCCTACGAGCAGTACTTC
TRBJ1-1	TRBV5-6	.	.	CASSPRGSEAFF	TGTGCCAGCAGCCCGAGGGGGTCTGAAGCTTTCTTT
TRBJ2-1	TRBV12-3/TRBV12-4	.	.	CASSRAEGGENEQFF	TGTGCCAGCAGCCGGGCCGAGGGCGGGGAAAATGAGCAGTTCTTC
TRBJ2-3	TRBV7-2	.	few	CASSPPVYRGMDTQYF	TGTGCCAGCAGCCCCCCAGTCTATCGGGGAATGGATACGCAGTATTTT
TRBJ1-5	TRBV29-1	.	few	CSVESGDQPQHF	TGCAGCGTGGAATCAGGGGATCAGCCCCAGCATTTT
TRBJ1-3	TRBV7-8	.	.	CASSSPRGRDTIYF	TGTGCCAGCAGCTCCCCAAGGGGAAGGGACACCATATATTTT
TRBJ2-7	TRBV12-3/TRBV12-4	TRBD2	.	CASRQSGTSSYEQYF	TGTGCCAGCAGACAATCCGGGACTAGCTCCTACGAGCAGTACTTC
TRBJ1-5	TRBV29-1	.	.	CSVGRPNQPQHF	TGCAGCGTTGGGAGGCCGAATCAGCCCCAGCATTTT
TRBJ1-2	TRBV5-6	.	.	CASSLGRWREGVGGYTF	TGTGCCAGCAGCTTGGGGCGCTGGAGGGAAGGAGTCGGTGGCTACACCTTC
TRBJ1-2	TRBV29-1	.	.	CSALYRTVANYGYTF	TGCAGCGCCTTATACAGGACCGTAGCTAACTATGGCTACACCTTC
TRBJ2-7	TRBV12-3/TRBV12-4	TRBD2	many	CASSSSSRGGNEQYF	TGTGCCAGCAGTTCCAGCTCGCGGGGGGGTAACGAGCAGTACTTC
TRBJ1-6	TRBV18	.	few	CASSPATGRSPLHF	TGTGCCAGCTCACCTGCGACCGGGAGGTCACCCCTCCACTTT
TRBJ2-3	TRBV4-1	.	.	CASSQANREDTQYF	TGCGCCAGCAGCCAGGCGAACAGGGAGGATACGCAGTATTTT
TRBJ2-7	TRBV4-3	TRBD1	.	CASSQADRGDEQYF	TGCGCCAGCAGCCAAGCTGACAGGGGAGACGAGCAGTACTTC
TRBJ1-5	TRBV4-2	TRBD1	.	CASSPTGALDQPQHF	TGTGCCAGCAGCCCGACAGGGGCCCTTGATCAGCCCCAGCATTTT
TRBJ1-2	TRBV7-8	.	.	CASSLEAREYYGYTF	TGTGCCAGCAGCTTAGAGGCCAGGGAATACTATGGCTACACCTTC
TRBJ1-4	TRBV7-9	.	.	CVSSFPRGDLFF	TGTGTCAGCAGCTTCCCCAGAGGGGACTTGTTTTTT
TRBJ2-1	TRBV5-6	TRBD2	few	CASSFGGSGGGLSYNEQFF	TGTGCCAGCAGCTTCGGAGGGAGCGGGGGGGGCCTATCCTACAATGAGCAGTTCTTC
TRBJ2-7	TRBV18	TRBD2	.	CASSPGAGDSYEQYF	TGTGCCAGCTCACCAGGAGCGGGGGATTCCTACGAGCAGTACTTC
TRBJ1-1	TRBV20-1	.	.	CSARETGWNTEAFF	TGCAGTGCTAGAGAGACAGGCTGGAATACTGAAGCTTTCTTT
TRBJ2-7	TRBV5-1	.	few	CASSLAGDEQYF	TGCGCCAGCAGCTTGGCCGGTGACGAGCAGTACTTC
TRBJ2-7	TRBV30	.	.	CAFATGGGDEQYF	TGTGCCTTCGCTACGGGGGGCGGGGACGAGCAGTACTTC
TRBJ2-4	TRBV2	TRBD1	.	CASSEDRAKNIQYF	TGTGCCAGCAGTGAGGACAGGGCGAAAAACATTCAGTACTTC
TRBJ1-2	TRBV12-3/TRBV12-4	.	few	CASNPSFGGYTF	TGTGCCAGCAACCCATCTTTTGGGGGCTACACCTTC
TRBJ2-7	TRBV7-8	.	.	CASSLAVGAGEQYF	TGTGCCAGCAGCTTAGCGGTGGGGGCGGGCGAGCAGTACTTC
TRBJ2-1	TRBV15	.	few	CATSRDLGQPYNEQFF	TGTGCCACCAGCAGAGATCTGGGACAACCGTACAATGAGCAGTTCTTC
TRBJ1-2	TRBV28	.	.	CASSEAFYGYTF	TGTGCCAGCAGTGAGGCCTTCTATGGCTACACCTTC